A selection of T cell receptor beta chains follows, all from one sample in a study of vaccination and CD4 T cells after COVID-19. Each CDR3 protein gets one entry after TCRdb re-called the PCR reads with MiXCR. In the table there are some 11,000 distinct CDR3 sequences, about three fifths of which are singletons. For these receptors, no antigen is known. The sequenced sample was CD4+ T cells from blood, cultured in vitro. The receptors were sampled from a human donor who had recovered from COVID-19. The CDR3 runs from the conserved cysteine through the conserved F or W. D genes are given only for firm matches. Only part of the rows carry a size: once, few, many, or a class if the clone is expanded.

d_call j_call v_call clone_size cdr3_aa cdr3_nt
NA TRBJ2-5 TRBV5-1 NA CASSSRGPTLETQYF TGCGCCAGCAGCTCCCGGGGTCCAACCTTAGAGACCCAGTACTTC
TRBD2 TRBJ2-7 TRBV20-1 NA CSARTSVTYEQYF TGCAGTGCTAGAACTAGCGTCACCTACGAGCAGTACTTC
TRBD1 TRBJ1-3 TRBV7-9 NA CASSQFKTGVNSGNTIYF TGTGCCAGCAGCCAATTTAAGACAGGGGTGAACTCCGGAAACACCATATATTTT
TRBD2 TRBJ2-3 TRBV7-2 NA CASSFSGSTDTQYF TGTGCCAGCAGCTTTAGCGGGAGCACAGATACGCAGTATTTT
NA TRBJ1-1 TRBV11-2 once CASSVRQLTEAFF TGTGCCAGCAGCGTCCGACAGTTAACTGAAGCTTTCTTT
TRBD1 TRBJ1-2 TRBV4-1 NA CASSQAGGNYGYTF TGCGCCAGCAGCCAGGCAGGGGGAAACTATGGCTACACCTTC
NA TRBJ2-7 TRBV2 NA CASNQGYYEQYF TGTGCCAGCAACCAGGGTTACTACGAGCAGTACTTC
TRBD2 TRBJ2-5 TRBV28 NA CASRRGLAGGQETQYF TGTGCCAGCAGGAGGGGACTAGCGGGGGGGCAAGAGACCCAGTACTTC
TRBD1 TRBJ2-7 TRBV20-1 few CSARDLGQGNYEQYF TGCAGTGCTAGAGATTTAGGACAGGGGAACTACGAGCAGTACTTC
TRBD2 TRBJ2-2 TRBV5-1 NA CASRNSSGRNTGELFF TGCGCCAGCAGAAACTCTAGCGGGAGGAACACCGGGGAGCTGTTTTTT
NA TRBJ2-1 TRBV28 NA CASSLFPGNSYNEQFF TGTGCCAGCAGTTTATTTCCAGGCAACTCCTACAATGAGCAGTTCTTC
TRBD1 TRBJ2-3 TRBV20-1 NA CSARDVGGSFNTQYF TGCAGTGCTAGAGACGTAGGGGGCAGTTTTAATACGCAGTATTTT
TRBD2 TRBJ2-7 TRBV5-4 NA CASSTGGEASSYEQYF TGTGCCAGCAGCACCGGGGGGGAGGCGAGCTCCTACGAGCAGTACTTC
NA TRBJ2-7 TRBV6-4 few CASSEGQPSHEQYF TGTGCCAGCAGTGAAGGACAGCCTAGTCACGAGCAGTACTTC
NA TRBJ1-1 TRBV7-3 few CASSLNQGGGTEAFF TGTGCCAGCAGCCTAAACCAGGGTGGGGGGACTGAAGCTTTCTTT
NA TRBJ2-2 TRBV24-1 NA CATRTTGDSGELFF TGTGCCACCAGAACCACAGGGGACTCCGGGGAGCTGTTTTTT
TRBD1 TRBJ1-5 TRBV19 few CASSIAVGQVPWGPQHF TGTGCCAGTAGTATAGCTGTGGGACAGGTACCCTGGGGGCCCCAGCATTTT
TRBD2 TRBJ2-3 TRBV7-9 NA CASSQTLAGGPADTQYF TGCGCCAGCAGCCAAACCTTGGCGGGGGGGCCGGCAGATACGCAGTATTTT
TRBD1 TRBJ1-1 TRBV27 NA CASSLRGQANTEAFF TGTGCCAGCAGTTTACGGGGACAGGCGAACACTGAAGCTTTCTTT
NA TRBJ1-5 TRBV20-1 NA CSARYRGSNQPQHF TGCAGTGCTAGATACAGAGGTAGCAATCAGCCACAGCATTTT
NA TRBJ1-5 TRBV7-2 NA CASSSLGGTSQPQHF TGTGCCAGCAGCTCCCTGGGGGGTACTAGTCAGCCCCAGCATTTT
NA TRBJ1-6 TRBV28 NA CASSSPQGYNSPLHF TGTGCCAGCAGTTCGCCACAGGGTTATAATTCACCCCTCCACTTT
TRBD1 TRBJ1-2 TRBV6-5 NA CASSSPGQNVYGYTF TGTGCCAGCAGTTCACCGGGACAGAACGTCTATGGCTACACCTTC
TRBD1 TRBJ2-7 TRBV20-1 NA CSADPWTGVTYEQYF TGCAGTGCCGACCCGTGGACAGGGGTCACCTACGAGCAGTACTTC
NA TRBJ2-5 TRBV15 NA CATSRGVLETQYF TGTGCCACCAGCAGAGGGGTATTGGAGACCCAGTACTTC
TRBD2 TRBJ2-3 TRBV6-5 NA CASSYRPPLAGDTDTQYF TGTGCCAGCAGTTACAGGCCCCCCCTAGCGGGAGACACAGATACGCAGTATTTT
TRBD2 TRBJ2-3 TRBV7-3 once CASRVAGTSDNTDTQYF TGTGCCAGCAGGGTTGCCGGGACTAGCGATAATACAGATACGCAGTATTTT
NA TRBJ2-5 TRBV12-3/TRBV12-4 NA CASSPSYQETQYF TGTGCCAGCAGTCCCTCCTATCAAGAGACCCAGTACTTC
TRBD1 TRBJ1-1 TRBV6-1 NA CDNGQGVREAFF TGTGACAATGGACAGGGTGTGCGGGAAGCTTTCTTT
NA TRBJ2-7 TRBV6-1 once CASSALPRPGPYEQYF TGTGCCAGCAGTGCGCTACCCCGACCGGGACCTTACGAGCAGTACTTC
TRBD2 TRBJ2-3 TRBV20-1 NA CSAPKAGVADTQYF TGCAGTGCCCCTAAAGCGGGAGTTGCAGATACGCAGTATTTT
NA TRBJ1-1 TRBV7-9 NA CASSLVERTEAFF TGTGCCAGCAGCTTAGTCGAGAGAACTGAAGCTTTCTTT
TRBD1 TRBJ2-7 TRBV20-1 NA CSASGGTGGYEQYF TGCAGTGCTAGTGGCGGGACAGGGGGCTACGAGCAGTACTTC
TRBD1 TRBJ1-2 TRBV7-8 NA CASSSRDRVQGYTF TGTGCCAGCAGCTCCCGGGACAGGGTCCAGGGCTACACCTTC
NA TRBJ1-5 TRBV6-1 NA CASSNGARIEPQHF TGTGCCAGCTCCAACGGGGCGCGGATTGAGCCCCAGCATTTT
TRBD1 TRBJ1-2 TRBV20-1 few CSARGLDRGRVDGYTF TGCAGTGCTAGGGGCCTGGACAGGGGCCGAGTTGATGGCTACACCTTC
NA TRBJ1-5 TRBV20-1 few CSARGPWGGGTGQPQHF TGCAGTGCTAGAGGGCCCTGGGGAGGGGGAACAGGGCAGCCCCAGCATTTT
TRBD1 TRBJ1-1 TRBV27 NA CASSSQDRVLAFF TGTGCCAGCAGTTCCCAGGACAGGGTATTGGCTTTCTTT
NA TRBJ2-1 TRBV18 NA CASSPGESNEQFF TGTGCCAGCTCACCAGGGGAGTCGAATGAGCAGTTCTTC
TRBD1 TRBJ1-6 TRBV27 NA CASSSADRLSSYNSPLHF TGTGCCAGCAGTTCCGCGGACAGGCTAAGCTCCTATAATTCACCCCTCCACTTT
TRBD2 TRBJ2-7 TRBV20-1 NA CSARKSGTSGGKNSYEQYF TGCAGTGCTAGAAAATCCGGGACTAGCGGGGGGAAGAACTCCTACGAGCAGTACTTC
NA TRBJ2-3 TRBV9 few CASSQLQRALSTDTQYF TGTGCCAGCAGCCAACTACAGAGGGCTCTTTCCACAGATACGCAGTATTTT
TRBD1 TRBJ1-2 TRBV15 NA CATSGGQGDYGYTF TGTGCCACCAGCGGTGGACAGGGTGACTATGGCTACACCTTC
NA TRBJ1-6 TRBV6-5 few CASSYSIQETPLHF TGTGCCAGCAGTTACTCGATTCAAGAGACACCCCTCCACTTT
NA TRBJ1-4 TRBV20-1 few CSAREGTNEKLFF TGCAGTGCTAGAGAGGGAACTAATGAAAAACTGTTTTTT
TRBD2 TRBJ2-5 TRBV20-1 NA CSADRTSGYQETQYF TGCAGTGCTGACCGGACTAGCGGGTATCAAGAGACCCAGTACTTC
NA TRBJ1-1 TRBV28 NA CASSLPLERGEAFF TGTGCCAGCAGTTTACCCCTCGAGCGGGGGGAAGCTTTCTTT